The TCR beta chain under discussion was sequenced for a study of blood T cell repertoires in COVID-19 (TCRdb year 2020). Concerning the study at large: The collaborator samples originated in the United States, Italy and Spain and spanned the acute and convalescent phases of COVID-19. The prospective study material was composed of cDNA or gDNA derived from T cells, B-cell-depleted T cells, or PBMCs. Deeply sampled blood TCRbeta repertoires from subjects exposed to, actively infected with, or recovered from COVID-19 were included in the dataset. A freely available public database, intended as a resource for researchers studying the immune response to SARS-CoV-2, is where the repertoires were released. The samples were drawn from the first 160 participants of the ongoing ImmuneRACE study and from roughly 1,300 subjects provided by 6 global collaborators. A de-identified subject ID, COVID-19 status, age in years and sex were almost always included in the sample metadata. Where HLA class I and class II types were available, the types were taken from metadata supplied by the sample provider, not from assay-based typing.

For this clone: The antigen it recognizes is unknown. No much larger clone is present one base from it, and per-base qualities are unavailable.

Whole blood was collected in K2EDTA tubes by collaborating institutions according to the institutions' own protocols. Collaborator samples were shipped for TCRbeta analysis as frozen whole blood, isolated PBMCs, or DNA extracted from either sample type. TCRbeta CDR3 regions were amplified from genomic DNA using the immunoSEQ Assay, a bias-controlled multiplex PCR. The authors processed their data as follows. The number of nucleated cells in each sample was estimated from the amplification of reference gene primers within the assay. To quantify the absolute abundance of each unique TCRbeta CDR3 rearrangement, sequence reads were collapsed and filtered. For each sample, productive Simpson clonality was calculated as the square root of Simpson's diversity index over productive rearrangements. Held by TCRdb, this immuneACCESS table contains in-frame sequences only and omits some clones. Under half of the omission traces to an unresolved V gene where checked; the cause of the rest is unknown. V and J calls and clone size follow that table, whereas D and trimming were derived from the DNA. The sample profile shows roughly 86,000 clones; over 75% of them were found once. The top ten hold 2% to 2.5% of the sample.

Overall study outcomes, separate from this receptor: Clinical and demographic metadata were provided uncurated, with the amount varying by source and participant.

Cut back by 3 bases and 2 bases, the V and J ends lie 13 bases apart. The germline V gene (reference sequence) supplies CDR1 GTSNPN and CDR2 SVGIG. From its cysteine to its phenylalanine, the CDR3 spans 14 amino acids. CDR3 DNA only is kept here, 42 bases in frame from base 1. Material for sequencing was peripheral blood. Recombination joined TRBV30 with TRBJ1-1; TRBD1 is a possible D gene, resting on 6 matching bases. The TCR sequence derives from a woman in her 70s with acute or convalescent COVID-19. The nucleotides are TGTGCCTGGAGGCCCCAGGGGCCCAACACTGAAGCTTTCTTT. The translation is CAWRPQGPNTEAFF.